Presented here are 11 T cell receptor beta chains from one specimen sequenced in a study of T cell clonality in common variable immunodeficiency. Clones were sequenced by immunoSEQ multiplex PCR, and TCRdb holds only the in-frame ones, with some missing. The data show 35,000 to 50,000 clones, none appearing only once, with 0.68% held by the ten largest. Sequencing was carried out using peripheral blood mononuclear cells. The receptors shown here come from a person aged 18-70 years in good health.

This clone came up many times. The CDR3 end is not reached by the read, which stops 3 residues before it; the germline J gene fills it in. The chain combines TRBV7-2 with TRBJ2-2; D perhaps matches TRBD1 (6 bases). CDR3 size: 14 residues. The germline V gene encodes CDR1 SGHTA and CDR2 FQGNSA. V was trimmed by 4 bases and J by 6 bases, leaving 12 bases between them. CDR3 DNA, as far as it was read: TGTGCCAGCAGCTCCCGACAGGTGGCCGGGGAG. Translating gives CASSSRQVAGE. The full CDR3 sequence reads CASSSRQVAGELFF.

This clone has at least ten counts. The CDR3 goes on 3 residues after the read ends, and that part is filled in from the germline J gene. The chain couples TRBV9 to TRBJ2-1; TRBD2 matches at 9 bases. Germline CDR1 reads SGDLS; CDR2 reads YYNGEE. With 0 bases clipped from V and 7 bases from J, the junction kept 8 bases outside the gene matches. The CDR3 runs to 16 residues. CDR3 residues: CASSVGGSGSLNEQFF. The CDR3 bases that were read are TGTGCCAGCAGCGTAGGTGGTAGCGGGAGTTTAAATGAG.

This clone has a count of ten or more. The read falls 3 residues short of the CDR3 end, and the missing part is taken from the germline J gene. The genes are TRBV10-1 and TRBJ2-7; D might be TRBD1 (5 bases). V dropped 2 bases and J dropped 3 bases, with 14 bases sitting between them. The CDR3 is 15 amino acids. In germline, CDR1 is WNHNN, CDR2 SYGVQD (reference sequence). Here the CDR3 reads CASSEKTDWGYEQYF. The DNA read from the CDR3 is TGCGCCAGCAGTGAGAAGACAGACTGGGGCTACGAG.

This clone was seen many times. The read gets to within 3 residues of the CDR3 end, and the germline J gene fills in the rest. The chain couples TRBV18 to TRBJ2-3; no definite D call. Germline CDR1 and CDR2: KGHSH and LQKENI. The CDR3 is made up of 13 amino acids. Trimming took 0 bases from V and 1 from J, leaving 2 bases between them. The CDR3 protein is CASSPPGTDTQYF. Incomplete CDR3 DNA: TGTGCCAGCTCACCACCCGGCACAGATACG.

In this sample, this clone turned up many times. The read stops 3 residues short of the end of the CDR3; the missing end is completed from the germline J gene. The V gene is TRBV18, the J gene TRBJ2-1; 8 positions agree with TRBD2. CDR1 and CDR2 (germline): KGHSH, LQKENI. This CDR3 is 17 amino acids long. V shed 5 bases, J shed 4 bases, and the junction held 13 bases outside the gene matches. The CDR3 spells CASSRSGSLELYNEQFF. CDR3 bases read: TGTGCCAGCTCAAGGAGCGGGAGCCTCGAGTTATACAATGAG.

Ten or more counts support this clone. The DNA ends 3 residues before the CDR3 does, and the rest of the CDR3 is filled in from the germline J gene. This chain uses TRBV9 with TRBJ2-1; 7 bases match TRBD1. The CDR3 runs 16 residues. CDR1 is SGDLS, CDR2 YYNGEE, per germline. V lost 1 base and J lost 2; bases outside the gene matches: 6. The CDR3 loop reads CASSVYRGSPYNEQFF. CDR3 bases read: TGTGCCAGCAGCGTATACAGGGGCAGCCCCTACAATGAG.

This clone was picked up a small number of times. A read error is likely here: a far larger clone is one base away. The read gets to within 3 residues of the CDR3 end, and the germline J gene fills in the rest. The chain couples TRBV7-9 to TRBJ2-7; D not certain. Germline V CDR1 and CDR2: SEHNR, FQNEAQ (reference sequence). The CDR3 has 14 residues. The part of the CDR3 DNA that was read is TGTTCCAGCAGCTCTCTGTCCCCTTCCTACGAG. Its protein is CSSSSLSPSYE. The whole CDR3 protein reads CSSSSLSPSYEQYF.

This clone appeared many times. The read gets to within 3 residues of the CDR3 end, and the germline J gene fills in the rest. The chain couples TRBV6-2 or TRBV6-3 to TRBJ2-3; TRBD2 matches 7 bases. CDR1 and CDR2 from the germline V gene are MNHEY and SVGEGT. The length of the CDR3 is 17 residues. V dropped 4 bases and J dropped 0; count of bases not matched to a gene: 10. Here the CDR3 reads CASSFPTSRSSTDTQYF. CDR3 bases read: TGTGCCAGCAGTTTCCCGACTAGCCGATCTAGCACAGATACG.

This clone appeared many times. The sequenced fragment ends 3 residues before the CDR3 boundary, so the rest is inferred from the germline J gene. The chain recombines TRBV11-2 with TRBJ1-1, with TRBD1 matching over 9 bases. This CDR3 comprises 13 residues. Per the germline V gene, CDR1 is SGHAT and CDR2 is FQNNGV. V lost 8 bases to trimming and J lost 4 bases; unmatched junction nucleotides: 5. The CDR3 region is CASLQQGATEAFF. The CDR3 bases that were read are TGTGCCAGCCTCCAACAGGGGGCCACTGAA.

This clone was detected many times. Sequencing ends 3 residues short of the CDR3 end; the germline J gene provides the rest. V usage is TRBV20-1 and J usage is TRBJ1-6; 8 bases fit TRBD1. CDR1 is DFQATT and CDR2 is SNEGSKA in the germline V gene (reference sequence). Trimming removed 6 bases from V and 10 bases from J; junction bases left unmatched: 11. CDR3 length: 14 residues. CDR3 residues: CSAIPTDRGSPLHF. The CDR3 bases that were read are TGCAGTGCCATCCCAACCGACAGGGGATCACCC.

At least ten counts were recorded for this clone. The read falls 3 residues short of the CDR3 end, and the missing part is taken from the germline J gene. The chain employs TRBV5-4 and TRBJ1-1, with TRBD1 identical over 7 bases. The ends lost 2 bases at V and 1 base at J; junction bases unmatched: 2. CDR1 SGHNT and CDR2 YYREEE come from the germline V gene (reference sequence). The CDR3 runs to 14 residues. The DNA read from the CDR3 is TGTGCCAGCAGCTTCGCAGGGGGGAACACTGAA. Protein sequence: CASSFAGGNTE. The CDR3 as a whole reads CASSFAGGNTEAFF.